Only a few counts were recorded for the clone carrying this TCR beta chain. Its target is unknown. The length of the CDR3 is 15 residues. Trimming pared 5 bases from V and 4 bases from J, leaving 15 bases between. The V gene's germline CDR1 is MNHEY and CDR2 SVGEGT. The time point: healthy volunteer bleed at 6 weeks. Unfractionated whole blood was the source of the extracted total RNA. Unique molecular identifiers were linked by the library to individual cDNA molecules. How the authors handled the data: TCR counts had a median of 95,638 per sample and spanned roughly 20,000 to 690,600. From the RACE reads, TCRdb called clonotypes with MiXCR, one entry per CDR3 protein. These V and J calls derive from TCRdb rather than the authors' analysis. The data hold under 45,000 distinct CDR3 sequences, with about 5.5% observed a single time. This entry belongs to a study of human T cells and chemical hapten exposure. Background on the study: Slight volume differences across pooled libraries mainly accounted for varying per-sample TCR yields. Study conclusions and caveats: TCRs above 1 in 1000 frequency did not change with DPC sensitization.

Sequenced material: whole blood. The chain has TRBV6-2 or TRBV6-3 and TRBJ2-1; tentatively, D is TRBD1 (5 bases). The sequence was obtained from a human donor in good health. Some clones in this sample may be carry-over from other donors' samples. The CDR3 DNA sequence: TGTGCCAGCAGTCCTCCAGGGCGAGGATACAATGAGCAGTTCTTC. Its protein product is CASSPPGRGYNEQFF.